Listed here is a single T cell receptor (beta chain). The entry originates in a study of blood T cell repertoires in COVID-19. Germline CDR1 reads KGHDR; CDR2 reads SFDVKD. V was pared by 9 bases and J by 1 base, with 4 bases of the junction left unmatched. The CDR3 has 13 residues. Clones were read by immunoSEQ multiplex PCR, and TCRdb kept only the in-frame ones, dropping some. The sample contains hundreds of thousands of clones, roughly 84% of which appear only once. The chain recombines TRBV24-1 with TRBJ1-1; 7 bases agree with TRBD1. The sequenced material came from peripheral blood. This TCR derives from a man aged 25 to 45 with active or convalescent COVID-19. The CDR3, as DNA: TGTGCCACCTCGGGACAGACGAACACTGAAGCTTTCTTT. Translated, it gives CATSGQTNTEAFF.